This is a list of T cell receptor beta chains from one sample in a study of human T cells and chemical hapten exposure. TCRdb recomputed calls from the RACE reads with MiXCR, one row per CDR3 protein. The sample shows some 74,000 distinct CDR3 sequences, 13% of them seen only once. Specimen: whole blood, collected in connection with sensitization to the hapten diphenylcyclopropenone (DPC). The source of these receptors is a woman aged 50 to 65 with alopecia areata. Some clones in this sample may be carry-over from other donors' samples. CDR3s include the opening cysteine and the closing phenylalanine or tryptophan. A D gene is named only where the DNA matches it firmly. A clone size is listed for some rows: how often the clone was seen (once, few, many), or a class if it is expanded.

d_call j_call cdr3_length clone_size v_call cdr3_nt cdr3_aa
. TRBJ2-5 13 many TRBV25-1 TGTGCCAGCAGCAGGGGGGCACAAGAGACCCAGTACTTC CASSRGAQETQYF
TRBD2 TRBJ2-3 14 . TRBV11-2 TGTGCCAGCAGCTCCCTAGCGGGAGTATCTACGCAGTATTTT CASSSLAGVSTQYF
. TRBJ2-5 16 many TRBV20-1 TGCAGTGCCCCCGTTCGCTCGGGGGAACATTGGGGGACCCAGTACTTC CSAPVRSGEHWGTQYF
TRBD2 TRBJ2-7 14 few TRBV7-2 TGTGCCAGCAGCTTAGATCTAGCGGGATACGAGCAGTACTTC CASSLDLAGYEQYF
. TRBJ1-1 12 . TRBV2 TGTGCCAGCAGTGATGGTGGCACTGAAGCTTTCTTT CASSDGGTEAFF
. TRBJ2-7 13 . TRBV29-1 TGCAGCGCCGTTACAGGCCCCTACTACGAGCAGTACTTC CSAVTGPYYEQYF
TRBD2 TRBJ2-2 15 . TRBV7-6 TGTGCCAGCAGCGTCCTAGCGGGAAGGGCCGGGGAGCTGTTTTTT CASSVLAGRAGELFF
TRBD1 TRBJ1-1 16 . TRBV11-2 TGTGCCAGCAGCTTACGGACAGGCCGATCGAACACTGAAGCTTTCTTT CASSLRTGRSNTEAFF
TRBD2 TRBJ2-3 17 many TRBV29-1 TGCAGCGTTGAAGCCGGCCTACTAGCGGGAGGCTTTGATACGCAGTATTTT CSVEAGLLAGGFDTQYF
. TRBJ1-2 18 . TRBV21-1 TGTGCCAGCAGCAAAGCGCTCGGCAGGAGACAGCCTAACTATGGCTACACCTTC CASSKALGRRQPNYGYTF
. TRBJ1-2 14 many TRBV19 TGTGCCAGTACCCCGGACAGATCAGTCTATGGCTACACCTTC CASTPDRSVYGYTF
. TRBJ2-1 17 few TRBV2 TGTGCCAGCAGTGAAGCTTTAGCGGCCAACTCCTACAATGAGCAGTTCTTC CASSEALAANSYNEQFF
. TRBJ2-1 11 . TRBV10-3 TGTGCCATCAGCCGGAGCTATGAGCAGTTCTTC CAISRSYEQFF
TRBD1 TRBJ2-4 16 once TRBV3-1 TGTGCCAGCAGCCAAGACCCAGGGACAGGAGAAAACATTCAGTACTTC CASSQDPGTGENIQYF
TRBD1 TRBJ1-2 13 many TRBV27 TGTGCCAGCAGACAGGGGGTCAGCTATGGCTACACCTTC CASRQGVSYGYTF
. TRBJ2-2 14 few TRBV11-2 TGTGCCAGCAGCTTGGGACTCCAGACCGGGGAGCTGTTTTTT CASSLGLQTGELFF
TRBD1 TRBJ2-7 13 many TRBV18 TGTGCCAGCTCCCGGACAGGGGGATACGAGCAGTACTTC CASSRTGGYEQYF
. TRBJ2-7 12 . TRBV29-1 TGCAGCGTTGCGGCAGGCCCCTACGAGCAGTACTTC CSVAAGPYEQYF
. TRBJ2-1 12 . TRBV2 TGTGCCAGCAGTGTCGAGTACAATGAGCAGTTCTTC CASSVEYNEQFF
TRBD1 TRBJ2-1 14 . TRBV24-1 TGTGCCACCAGTGATTCCAGGGGGCGTAATGAGCAGTTCTTC CATSDSRGRNEQFF
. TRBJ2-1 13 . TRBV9 TGTGCCAGCAGCCCCCCGGGGTACAATGAGCAGTTCTTC CASSPPGYNEQFF
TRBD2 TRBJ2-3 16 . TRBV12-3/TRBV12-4 TGTGCCAGCAGTTTTTCAAGCGGGAGGCGCACAGATACGCAGTATTTT CASSFSSGRRTDTQYF
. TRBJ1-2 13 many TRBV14 TGTGCCAGCAGCCAAGCAGGGACCTATGGCTACACCTTC CASSQAGTYGYTF
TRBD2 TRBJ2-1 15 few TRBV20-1 TGCAGTGCTAACGTACTAGCGGGAGGCGAAGGCGAGCAGTTCTTC CSANVLAGGEGEQFF